Each of the 8 T cell receptor beta chains below was sequenced from the same sample in a study of shared clonotypes between healthy human individuals. CD45RO negativity and positive selection for CCR7 defined naive CD8 cells, a population that excluded terminally differentiated effector memory CD45RA+ cells. TCRdb keeps only in-frame clones here, not all; method: immunoSEQ multiplex PCR. Of over 2,000,000 clones listed, about 94% are singletons. The sequencing sample was made of naive CD8+ T cells from PBMCs. All receptors derive from a man younger than 35 in good health. Some clones in this sample may be carry-over from other donors' samples.

Comments on this clone: One end of the junction does not line up with germline, which may come from a read error. The chain recombines TRBV30 with TRBJ1-1, with a weak D call TRBD1 (6 bases). Germline-derived CDR1 and CDR2 are GTSNPN and SVGIG (reference sequence). The CDR3 runs to 13 residues. CDR3 region: CARSVLQGTEAFF. CDR3 DNA sequence: TGTGCCCGGAGTGTTTTACAGGGCACTGAAGCTTTCTTT.

This chain uses TRBV27 with TRBJ1-2; 9 bases are shared with TRBD1. V gave up 1 base and J gave up 3 bases; unmatched junction bases: 9. In germline, CDR1 is MNHEY, CDR2 SMNVEV (reference sequence). The CDR3 extends over 17 amino acids. CDR3 coding DNA: TGTGCCAGCAGTTTATTATACGGGACAGGGCCCGACTATGGCTACACCTTC. It translates to CASSLLYGTGPDYGYTF.

The V and J genes are TRBV6-6 and TRBJ1-1; TRBD1 matches at 12 bases. CDR1 and CDR2 (germline): MNHNY, SVGAGI (reference sequence). This CDR3 is 15 amino acids long. Trimming cost V 5 bases and J 4 bases; bases outside gene matches: 5. This CDR3 is CASSTRDRGRTEAFF. The CDR3 region has the DNA TGTGCCAGCAGTACAAGGGACAGGGGGCGCACTGAAGCTTTCTTT.

This chain links TRBV19 with TRBJ2-7, with D maybe TRBD2 (5 bases). Germline V lookup: CDR1 LNHDA, CDR2 SQIVND (reference sequence). This CDR3 is 13 amino acids long. CDR3: CAASEGHAYEQYF. Here the CDR3 DNA reads TGTGCGGCAAGTGAGGGTCATGCCTACGAGCAGTACTTC.

The gene calls are TRBV10-3 and TRBJ1-5, with 8 bases identical to TRBD1. The length of the CDR3 is 13 residues. Germline V lookup: CDR1 ENHRY, CDR2 SYGVKD. The V segment lost 6 bases and the J segment 4 bases; nucleotides outside the gene matches: 2. Here the CDR3 reads CAISTGGNQPQHF. CDR3 nucleotides: TGTGCCATCAGCACAGGGGGGAATCAGCCCCAGCATTTT.

Notes on this clone: The sample has other DNA sequences that encode this CDR3 too. The rearrangement links TRBV27 to TRBJ1-1, with D uncertain. Germline V gene lookup returns CDR1 MNHEY and CDR2 SMNVEV (reference sequence). Trimming removed 3 bases from V and 5 bases from J, with 13 bases in between. This CDR3 region has 14 residues. CDR3 bases: TGTGCCAGCAGTTTCGGAGGGCTTCGGACTGAAGCTTTCTTT. Protein product: CASSFGGLRTEAFF.

This rearrangement joins TRBV11-2 to TRBJ1-4; possible D gene TRBD1, 5 bases. The germline V and J ends were trimmed by 5 bases and 8 bases, with 21 bases remaining between them. The CDR3 has 16 residues. Germline V gene lookup returns CDR1 SGHAT and CDR2 FQNNGV. The CDR3 DNA is TGTGCCAGCAGCCCCCCGGGCGGGACCTTTGGGGAAAAACTGTTTTTT. It encodes CASSPPGGTFGEKLFF. The full variable domain, with the rest looked up from reference TRBV11-2 and TRBJ1-4, is EAGVAQSPRYKIIEKRQSVAFWCNPISGHATLYWYQQILGQGPKLLIQFQNNGVVDDSQLPKDRFSAERLKGVDSTLKIQPAKLEDSAVYLCASSPPGGTFGEKLFFGSGTQLSVL.

The genes are TRBV27 and TRBJ1-3; maybe TRBD1 (6 bases). The CDR3 is 15 amino acids. Germline V CDR1 and CDR2: MNHEY, SMNVEV (reference sequence). The V end lost 5 bases, the J end lost 3 bases, and 14 bases lay between the germline ends. The CDR3 protein is CASSPSRGGGNTIYF. In nucleotides, the CDR3 is TGTGCCAGCAGTCCCTCCAGGGGAGGTGGAAACACCATATATTTT.